This TCR beta chain was sequenced for a study of T-cell reconstitution after alpha-beta-depleted transplantation in children listed by TCRdb under 2016. A note on the overall study: Using TCR repertoire profiling, the study quantitatively followed how T-cell immune reconstitution unfolded in children after TCRalphabeta/CD19-depleted allogeneic hematopoietic cell transplantation.

This clonotype has just a few counts. The target of this receptor is not known. No base qualities exist here, and no much larger clone lies one base off it. The method was PCR. This sample was sequenced with an Illumina HiSeq 2500. TCR libraries were prepared with molecular barcoding, using unique molecular identifiers to normalize TCRbeta repertoire quantification. TCRdb took the public reads, trimmed them with fastp at Q25, ran MiXCR for clone calling and kept in-frame beta chains. A single entry per CDR3 protein holds the most common genes and DNA from its merged rows. This sample gives roughly 500,000 distinct CDR3 sequences in total; approximately 32% of them show up just once. Roughly 2.5% of the sample rests with the top ten. From cysteine to phenylalanine, the CDR3 is 16 amino acids long. Only the CDR3 region is kept as DNA, spanning 48 bases read in frame from base 1. Germline trimming: 8 bases from V, 1 base from J; junction bases outside gene matches: 9. The germline V gene specifies SQVTM as CDR1 and ANQGSEA as CDR2.

This TCR derives from a human donor who donated a stem cell graft to a child with aplastic anemia. The specimen was PBMCs from the stem cell graft donor, collected from the stem cell graft. Recombination linked TRBV29-1 to TRBJ2-3, with 13 bases aligning to TRBD2. The CDR3: CSSNLGLAGGTDTQYF. In nucleotide form, the sequence is TGCAGCTCAAATCTAGGACTAGCGGGAGGCACAGATACGCAGTATTTT.